This T cell receptor beta chain came from a study of vaccination effects on CD4 cells after COVID-19 (dated by TCRdb to between 2021 and 2024). Describing the broader study: Across the study, the median time from the second dose to post-vaccine sampling was 72 days (range 14 to 241). SARS-CoV-2 spike-specific CD4+ TCR repertoires were compared before and after mRNA vaccination in COVID-19 convalescent patients and in infection-naive vaccine recipients. A total of more than 8 COVID-19 convalescent patients and 4 SARS-CoV-2-naive healthy vaccine recipients were included in the full study. Cultures from other donors in the study were sequenced with the Oncomine TCR Beta short-read assay on an Illumina iSeq 100. Points the paper makes about the study in general: At late post-vaccination timepoints, both infection-induced and vaccine-induced clones showed marked clonal contraction, consistent with waning T cell responses. The study was limited by a small number of convalescent patients and lacked early post-infection timepoints. Among healthy vaccine recipients, nearly all vaccine-induced clones were SARS-CoV-2 mono-reactive, and just 1 of 255 was cross-reactive with common cold coronaviruses.

The ViraFEST assay stimulated PBMC with viral peptide pools and then used TCR sequencing to identify antigen-specific CD4+ T cell clonotypes by expansion. After less than 13 days of culture, CD4+ T cells were isolated with the EasySep CD4+ T cell isolation kit. Two doses of either the BNT162b2 or the mRNA-1273 mRNA SARS-CoV-2 vaccine were administered to participants. Negative nucleocapsid antibody results before and after vaccination confirmed that the healthy vaccine recipients had no prior SARS-CoV-2 infection. A few million PBMC per well were cultured with approximately 10 ug/ml peptides in IMDM containing roughly 5% human AB serum, approximately 10 IU/ml IL-2 and gentamicin. Half of the culture medium was replaced with fresh IL-2-containing medium on days 3 and 7. Unless noted otherwise, every peptide stimulation condition was grown in triplicate wells. Using Ficoll-Paque Plus gradient centrifugation, PBMC were separated from whole blood and then either used fresh or cryopreserved at -140C. The overlapping peptide pools covered the spike proteins of SARS-CoV-2 and of the common cold coronaviruses HCoV-NL63, HCoV-OC43 and HCoV-229E. The QIAamp micro DNA kit was used to extract genomic DNA from the cultured CD4+ T cells.

This clone is a singleton in its sample. No cognate antigen has been identified for it. No much larger clone is present one base from it, and per-base qualities are unavailable. V is reduced by 5 bases and J by 3 bases, leaving a spacing of 4 bases between them. From cysteine to phenylalanine, the CDR3 is 12 amino acids long. Kept here is only the CDR3 DNA, which spans 36 bases and is read in frame from base 1. Sequences KGHDR (CDR1) and SFDVKD (CDR2) are obtained from the germline V gene. The library was produced with the immunoSEQ multiplex PCR assay. TCR beta CDR3 sequencing was performed on DNA from the cultured, isolated CD4+ T cells. Per the source publication's procedure: Non-productive TCR sequences were removed and reads were trimmed to the CDR3 region, keeping CDR3s of at least 7 amino acids. The MANAFEST web app was used to pick out antigen-specific clonotypes by comparing their expansion in peptide wells with that in reference cultures. Positive clones required FDR<0.05 expansion versus reference and all other wells, odds ratio above 5, and frequency above 0.1% in two replicate wells. Cross-reactive clonotypes were defined as significantly expanded in SARS-CoV-2 spike wells and in at least one common cold coronavirus spike condition. CDR3 similarity was assessed by Levenshtein distance with the stringdist R package, and unrooted trees were built with ape in R 3.6.1. TCRdb limited this immuneACCESS table to in-frame rearrangements with V and J called. A share of clones is missing; checked studies link under half to unresolved V genes, and the rest is unexplained. That table furnishes V, J and clone size, whereas the DNA furnished D and trimming. For this sample the table gives tens of thousands of clones, of which 60% to 80% were detected only once. More than 0.85% of the sample goes to the ten largest clones.

The rearrangement joined TRBV24-1 to TRBJ2-1; no D segment can be confidently identified. The origin of this receptor is a human donor who received a COVID-19 vaccine. This sample comprised CD4+ T cells from PBMCs cultured with HCoV-OC43 spike peptides, obtained after COVID-19 vaccination. The sample's cell subset or site label, in plain terms: HCoV-OC43 spike overlapping peptide pool stimulation. The CDR3 here reads CATSGGYNEQFF. At the DNA level, the sequence is TGTGCCACCAGTGGTGGCTACAATGAGCAGTTCTTC.